Listed below are T cell receptor beta chains from one sample, sequenced in a study of blood T cells in healthy people across ages. TCRdb processed the 5' RACE reads anew with MiXCR; each CDR3 protein has one entry. The repertoire has around 800,000 distinct CDR3 sequences, around 45% of them found once; the top ten carry roughly 19%. Sequenced sample: blood. These TCRs come from a man aged 60 to 69 in good health. Both conserved end residues are part of each CDR3. Each record gives: clone size, J gene, D gene, V gene, CDR3 protein, CDR3 DNA. The D gene is left open where the match is weak. Clone size is shown for a subset of rows, as once, few, many or a class of expanded clone.

>few|TRBJ2-1|TRBD1|TRBV12-3/TRBV12-4
CASSAGQGVVGQFF
TGTGCCAGCAGTGCGGGACAGGGAGTCGTAGGGCAGTTCTTC
>few|TRBJ1-4|NA|TRBV25-1
CASANGIEKLFF
TGTGCCAGCGCGAACGGCATCGAAAAACTGTTTTTT
>NA|TRBJ2-3|NA|TRBV12-3/TRBV12-4
CASSLGGRREDTQYF
TGTGCCAGCAGTTTAGGGGGAAGACGGGAAGATACGCAGTATTTT
>NA|TRBJ2-1|TRBD2|TRBV7-6
CASSKERVGGGALEQFF
TGTGCCAGCAGCAAGGAAAGGGTCGGCGGGGGGGCCCTTGAGCAGTTCTTC
>NA|TRBJ1-5|NA|TRBV6-2/TRBV6-3
CASSYFGKYQPQHF
TGTGCCAGCAGTTACTTCGGCAAGTATCAGCCCCAGCATTTT
>NA|TRBJ2-7|NA|TRBV20-1
CSAPRGVYNEQYF
TGCAGTGCCCCGCGCGGGGTTTACAATGAGCAGTACTTC
>many|TRBJ2-5|NA|TRBV5-1
CASSLVGRNEETQYF
TGCGCCAGCAGCTTGGTGGGACGAAATGAAGAGACCCAGTACTTC
>NA|TRBJ2-3|NA|TRBV9
CASSPLPLATADTQYF
TGTGCCAGCAGCCCCCTCCCACTAGCAACCGCAGATACGCAGTATTTT
>NA|TRBJ2-7|NA|TRBV6-2/TRBV6-3
CASSYTSNYEQYF
TGTGCCAGCAGTTACACTAGCAACTACGAGCAGTACTTC
>NA|TRBJ2-7|NA|TRBV9
CASSPLKLRYEQYF
TGTGCCAGCAGCCCCCTGAAGCTTCGCTACGAGCAGTACTTC
>NA|TRBJ2-7|TRBD2|TRBV12-3/TRBV12-4
CASSFVAGSYEQYF
TGTGCCAGCAGTTTTGTAGCGGGGTCCTACGAGCAGTACTTC
>once|TRBJ2-4|NA|TRBV6-2/TRBV6-3
CASSYGHSVAKNIQYF
TGTGCCAGCAGTTACGGTCACTCAGTAGCCAAAAACATTCAGTACTTC
>few|TRBJ2-1|NA|TRBV2
CASSDGVGSNEQFF
TGTGCCAGCAGTGATGGGGTCGGAAGTAATGAGCAGTTCTTC
>NA|TRBJ2-3|NA|TRBV12-3/TRBV12-4
CASSSQGGDTDTQYF
TGTGCCAGCAGTTCCCAAGGGGGGGACACAGATACGCAGTATTTT
>few|TRBJ2-2|NA|TRBV12-3/TRBV12-4
CASSLVLSGELFF
TGTGCCAGCAGTTTGGTACTCTCCGGGGAGCTGTTTTTT
>NA|TRBJ2-5|NA|TRBV3-1
CASSRMGRNNQETQYF
TGTGCCAGCAGCCGGATGGGAAGGAACAATCAAGAGACCCAGTACTTC
>few|TRBJ1-2|TRBD1|TRBV5-1
CASSLAVQGFGYTF
TGCGCCAGCAGCTTGGCTGTACAGGGGTTTGGCTACACCTTC
>once|TRBJ1-5|NA|TRBV15
CATSRENLVGSNQPQHF
TGTGCCACCAGCAGAGAAAATCTTGTCGGTAGCAATCAGCCCCAGCATTTT
>few|TRBJ2-7|NA|TRBV12-3/TRBV12-4
CASSRAGTHYEQYF
TGTGCCAGCAGCCGAGCCGGGACACACTACGAGCAGTACTTC
>many|TRBJ2-5|TRBD1|TRBV7-9
CASSYGQGYEETQYF
TGTGCCAGCAGTTACGGACAGGGATATGAAGAGACCCAGTACTTC
>NA|TRBJ2-7|TRBD2|TRBV6-2/TRBV6-3
CASSWSGGASYEQYF
TGTGCCAGCAGTTGGAGCGGGGGGGCCTCCTACGAGCAGTACTTC
>NA|TRBJ2-1|TRBD1|TRBV25-1
CASSAGTGAPYNEQFF
TGTGCCAGCAGTGCCGGGACAGGGGCCCCCTACAATGAGCAGTTCTTC
>NA|TRBJ2-7|NA|TRBV7-2
CASSFFQSEQYF
TGTGCCAGCAGCTTCTTTCAGTCCGAGCAGTACTTC
>NA|TRBJ2-1|NA|TRBV4-1
CASGSGGLAVYNEQFF
TGCGCCAGCGGCTCAGGGGGGCTAGCGGTTTACAATGAGCAGTTCTTC
>few|TRBJ2-3|NA|TRBV7-9
CASSTPGLTDTQYF
TGTGCCAGCAGCACCCCGGGCCTCACAGATACGCAGTATTTT
>few|TRBJ2-3|NA|TRBV29-1
CSGPLGDTQYF
TGCAGCGGTCCCCTCGGAGATACGCAGTATTTT
>NA|TRBJ2-7|NA|TRBV12-3/TRBV12-4
CASSWNPGGLPYEQYF
TGTGCCAGCAGTTGGAACCCAGGGGGACTCCCCTACGAGCAGTACTTC
>few|TRBJ2-6|NA|TRBV15
CATSRGAGYTSSGANVLTF
TGTGCCACCAGCAGGGGTGCAGGTTATACGTCCTCTGGGGCCAACGTCCTGACTTTC
>NA|TRBJ1-1|NA|TRBV29-1
CSVRQFNTEAFF
TGCAGCGTTCGACAGTTTAACACTGAAGCTTTCTTT
>few|TRBJ1-2|NA|TRBV11-2
CASSGPSGQRAGYTF
TGTGCCAGCAGCGGCCCCTCCGGCCAAAGGGCAGGCTACACCTTC
>NA|TRBJ2-3|TRBD2|TRBV7-2
CASGKAGGTDTQYF
TGTGCCAGCGGAAAGGCGGGGGGCACAGATACGCAGTATTTT
>NA|TRBJ2-7|NA|TRBV5-8
CASSASGVYEQYF
TGTGCCAGCAGCGCGAGCGGAGTTTACGAGCAGTACTTC
>NA|TRBJ2-5|NA|TRBV2
CASSDLGGTQYF
TGTGCCAGCAGTGATTTGGGAGGGACCCAGTACTTC
>NA|TRBJ1-5|NA|TRBV5-1
CASSSPSPGDGQPQHF
TGCGCCAGCAGCTCCCCTTCCCCCGGGGATGGGCAGCCCCAGCATTTT
>NA|TRBJ2-3|NA|TRBV7-3
CASSWTGVVTDTQYF
TGTGCCAGCAGCTGGACGGGGGTGGTCACAGATACGCAGTATTTT
>NA|TRBJ2-3|NA|TRBV4-1
CASSQSPLSTDTQYF
TGCGCCAGCAGCCAATCACCCCTTAGCACAGATACGCAGTATTTT
>NA|TRBJ2-3|TRBD2|TRBV11-2
CASSLVGGLAGSSTDTQYF
TGTGCCAGCAGCTTAGTTGGGGGACTAGCGGGTTCTAGCACAGATACGCAGTATTTT
>NA|TRBJ2-3|NA|TRBV5-6
CASSESSSSSNTQYF
TGTGCCAGCAGTGAAAGTTCCTCTTCTTCTAATACGCAGTATTTT
>once|TRBJ2-2|NA|TRBV4-1
CASSRRSGDTGELFF
TGCGCCAGCAGTCGACGATCGGGGGACACCGGGGAGCTGTTTTTT